The clone carrying this T cell receptor beta chain occurred once. The sample belongs to a study of cytomegalovirus exposure and HLA in healthy donors. In the PCR, 60 Vbeta and 13 Jbeta primers were used. Sequencing was performed with immunoSEQ multiplex PCR; in TCRdb, only in-frame clones are kept and a portion is missing. The sample has 190,000 or so clones; roughly 80% are singletons. Per germline, CDR1 PRHDT and CDR2 FYEKMQ (reference sequence). The CDR3 has 14 residues. V lost 6 bases to trimming and J lost 6 bases; unmatched junction nucleotides: 3. This clonotype was sampled from a man over 45 in good health and CMV-seronegative. This chain joins TRBV13 and TRBJ2-4; 12 nucleotides line up with TRBD2. The source material was PBMCs. This CDR3 reads CASRTSGRSNIQYF. Written as DNA, the CDR3 is TGTGCCAGCAGGACTAGCGGGAGATCAAACATTCAGTACTTC. Drawing the rest from reference TRBV13 and TRBJ2-4, the complete variable domain is AAGVIQSPRHLIKEKRETATLKCYPIPRHDTVYWYQQGPGQDPQFLISFYEKMQSDKGSIPDRFSAQQFSDYHSELNMSSLELGDSALYFCASRTSGRSNIQYFGAGTRLSVL.